The 23 T cell receptor beta chains presented below share a single source sample, sequenced in a study of cytomegalovirus exposure and HLA in healthy donors (dated by TCRdb to about 2017). Libraries were built with the immunoSEQ multiplex PCR assay. For the multiplex PCR, a mixture combining 60 forward primers for TCR Vbeta segments and 13 reverse primers for TCR Jbeta segments was used. TCRdb provides this immuneACCESS table in a form limited to in-frame rearrangements. Some clones are lacking; in checked studies, under half of them reflect an unresolved V gene, and why the rest are absent is not known. The sample records 150,000 to 200,000 clones, 70% to 85% of which are singletons. Approximately 1.8% of the sample is in the top ten clones. Sequenced: PBMCs. Receptors were obtained from a woman in her 30s in good health and CMV-seronegative.

The chain is built from TRBV5-4 and TRBJ2-2, with a possible D match to TRBD1 (6 bases). Trimming removed 4 bases at V and 4 bases at J, with 17 bases between. Germline assignment: CDR1 SGHNT and CDR2 YYREEE (reference sequence). This CDR3 spans 16 amino acids. The CDR3 coding sequence is TGTGCCAGCAGCGGTTTACAGGGACCGGGCACCGGGGAGCTGTTTTTT. Protein product: CASSGLQGPGTGELFF. Using reference TRBV5-4 and TRBJ2-2 for the parts outside the CDR3, the full variable domain is ETGVTQSPTHLIKTRGQQVTLRCSSQSGHNTVSWYQQALGQGPQFIFQYYREEENGRGNFPPRFSGLQFPNYSSELNVNALELDDSALYLCASSGLQGPGTGELFFGEGSRLTVL.

This chain uses TRBV5-1 with TRBJ1-1, with a possible D match to TRBD1 (5 bases). CDR1 and CDR2 from the germline V gene are SGHRS and YFSETQ. The germline V and J ends were trimmed by 4 bases and 1 base, with 11 bases remaining between them. This CDR3 spans 14 amino acids. DNA for the CDR3: TGCGCCAGCAGCCCCTCCGGGGGGAACACTGAAGCTTTCTTT. It codes for CASSPSGGNTEAFF.

V gene TRBV4-2 combines with J gene TRBJ2-5; 10 positions agree with TRBD2. The V gene end was trimmed by 0 bases and the J gene end by 0 bases; junction bases not matched to a gene: 4. In germline, CDR1 is LGHNA, CDR2 YNFKEQ. The CDR3 loop spans 17 amino acids. CDR3 in DNA: TGTGCCAGCAGCCAAGACCTAGCGGGAGTGTACCAAGAGACCCAGTACTTC. Translated, it gives CASSQDLAGVYQETQYF.

J is TRBJ1-1 and V is TRBV9; no firm D call. CDR3 length: 14 residues. Germline CDR1 reads SGDLS; CDR2 reads YYNGEE. Trimming removed 0 bases from V and 4 bases from J, with 10 bases in between. The CDR3 is CASSVGWEGTEAFF. In DNA form, the CDR3 reads TGTGCCAGCAGCGTAGGATGGGAGGGCACTGAAGCTTTCTTT.

This chain joins TRBV9 and TRBJ2-1; perhaps TRBD1 as D (6 bases). The CDR3 length is 15 residues. The germline V gene has CDR1 SGDLS and CDR2 YYNGEE. The V and J ends lost 3 bases and 13 bases respectively, with 23 bases between them. CDR3 coding DNA: TGTGCCAGCAGCGGAGCCATAACAGGGACCGGTCCCCAGTTCTTC. As protein: CASSGAITGTGPQFF.

This chain uses TRBV6-6 with TRBJ2-4; 11 positions match TRBD2. Trimming at V came to 6 bases and at J to 7 bases, leaving 11 bases not matched to a gene. CDR3 length equals 16 residues. The germline gives CDR1 MNHNY, CDR2 SVGAGI (reference sequence). In DNA form, the CDR3 reads TGTGCCAGCAGGGTAGCGGGGGGGCCTGGTCAGAACATTCAGTACTTC. Protein sequence: CASRVAGGPGQNIQYF.

The V call is TRBV14, the J call TRBJ2-5, with TRBD1 matching over 8 bases. In germline, CDR1 is SGHDN, CDR2 FVKESK. The CDR3 has 15 residues. With 4 bases clipped from V and 5 bases from J, the junction kept 9 bases outside the gene matches. Written as DNA, the CDR3 is TGTGCCAGCAGCCTTACAGGGGGGTCATGGGAGACCCAGTACTTC. It yields the protein CASSLTGGSWETQYF.

The chain combines TRBV9 with TRBJ2-1; D ambiguous. The germline CDR1 and CDR2 sequences are SGDLS and YYNGEE. This CDR3 contains 12 residues. Trimming cost V 1 base and J 9 bases, with 8 bases left between them. The CDR3 sequence: CASSVSSFEQFF. The CDR3 DNA is TGTGCCAGCAGCGTATCGTCCTTTGAGCAGTTCTTC.

A note on this clone: One end of the junction is discordant with germline, which a read error may explain. The chain carries TRBV19 and TRBJ2-7; a possible D gene is TRBD2 (7 bases). CDR3 size: 14 residues. Germline assignment: CDR1 LNHDA and CDR2 SQIVND (reference sequence). The DNA for the CDR3 is TGTGCCAGTAGTAGGGGCGGGGGCGGGCACGAACAGTACTTC. Translation gives CASSRGGGGHEQYF.

The rearrangement links TRBV7-2 to TRBJ2-7, with D unclear. This CDR3 comprises 12 residues. CDR1 and CDR2 from the germline V gene are SGHTA and FQGNSA. Between the trimmed V and J ends, which lost 1 base and 12 bases, there was a span of 13 bases. The CDR3 coding sequence is TGTGCCAGCAGCTTAGTGGCTGAACTACGGTACTTC. This translates into CASSLVAELRYF.

The chain uses TRBV7-2 and TRBJ2-7, with 8 bases matching TRBD2. The CDR3 has 14 amino acids. With 2 bases clipped from V and 0 bases from J, the junction kept 0 bases outside the gene matches. The germline V gene has CDR1 SGHTA and CDR2 FQGNSA. CDR3 amino acids: CASSLLAGSYEQYF. Written as DNA, the CDR3 is TGTGCCAGCAGCTTACTAGCGGGCTCCTACGAGCAGTACTTC.

The chain uses TRBV11-2 and TRBJ1-5; D uncertain. This CDR3 has 14 residues. CDR1 and CDR2 (germline): SGHAT, FQNNGV. V was clipped by 0 bases and J by 6 bases, with 9 bases between them. CDR3 nucleotides: TGTGCCAGCAGCTTAGATAGTGCAGGTCAGCCCCAGCATTTT. The encoded protein is CASSLDSAGQPQHF.

The chain uses TRBV18 and TRBJ1-1, with a tentative D call TRBD1 (6 bases). Looked up from germline, CDR1 is KGHSH and CDR2 is LQKENI. The V and J ends lost 3 bases and 1 base respectively, with 12 bases between them. The CDR3 is 15 residues long. The CDR3 DNA reads as TGTGCCAGCTCACCCCTGACAGGACGGAACACTGAAGCTTTCTTT. Its protein is CASSPLTGRNTEAFF.

The chain employs TRBV7-6 and TRBJ1-1; 9 bases match TRBD1. The CDR3 loop spans 16 amino acids. V lost 1 base to trimming and J lost 4 bases; unmatched junction nucleotides: 7. Germline assignment: CDR1 SGHVS and CDR2 FNYEAQ. CDR3: CASSLEYGQGITEAFF. The CDR3 nucleotides read TGTGCCAGCAGCTTAGAATACGGACAGGGGATCACTGAAGCTTTCTTT.

This clone was picked up a small number of times. V is TRBV30 and J is TRBJ1-2, with TRBD1 matching 11 bases. Germline lookup yields CDR1 GTSNPN and CDR2 SVGIG (reference sequence). The CDR3 is made up of 17 amino acids. After removal of 0 bases from V and 4 bases from J, the junction contained 10 bases not matched to a gene. In nucleotides, the CDR3 is TGTGCCTGGAGTGTGAGGACAGGGGGCCTTATTACCTATGGCTACACCTTC. Protein: CAWSVRTGGLITYGYTF.

In this sample, this clone turned up a few times. The chain carries TRBV5-5 and TRBJ2-7, with 7 bases lining up with TRBD2. Germline V gives CDR1 SGHKS, CDR2 YYEKEE (reference sequence). The CDR3 has 17 residues. V was clipped by 0 bases and J by 2 bases; unmatched bases: 11. The DNA of the CDR3 is TGTGCCAGCAGCTTGGTCGCGGGGAGGGAGGGACCCTACGAGCAGTACTTC. This translates into CASSLVAGREGPYEQYF.

This clone was observed a handful of times. The chain employs TRBV10-3 and TRBJ1-5, with 7 bases matching TRBD1. The V segment lost 10 bases and the J segment 3 bases; nucleotides outside the gene matches: 12. CDR1 and CDR2 from the germline V gene are ENHRY and SYGVKD. CDR3 size: 15 residues. DNA of the CDR3: TGTGCCACCAAAACCGCCGGGACAGACAATCAGCCCCAGCATTTT. It codes for CATKTAGTDNQPQHF.

The chain links TRBV2 to TRBJ1-1, with a tentative D call TRBD1 (5 bases). V dropped 2 bases and J dropped 8 bases, with 15 bases sitting between them. The CDR3 totals 14 residues. CDR1 and CDR2 (germline): SNHLY, FYNNEI. CDR3 loop: CASSESFPQGEAFF. CDR3 DNA sequence: TGTGCCAGCAGTGAAAGTTTCCCCCAGGGCGAAGCTTTCTTT.

This sequence joins TRBV6-5 and TRBJ2-3, with 9 bases matching TRBD2. The CDR3 covers 15 residues. Germline trimming cut 6 bases from V and 0 bases from J; bases unmatched to any gene: 4. The germline gives CDR1 MNHEY, CDR2 SVGAGI. Here the CDR3 DNA reads TGTGCCAGCAGCCTAGCGGGGACAAGCACAGATACGCAGTATTTT. Translation: CASSLAGTSTDTQYF.

The rearrangement links TRBV7-2 to TRBJ2-7; TRBD2 agrees at 12 bases. V lost 4 bases and J lost 3; bases outside the gene matches: 10. Germline assignment: CDR1 SGHTA and CDR2 FQGNSA. There are 17 residues in the CDR3. The CDR3 bases are TGTGCCAGCAGCTCCTCCACTCCACTAGCGGGAGGCTACGAGCAGTACTTC. This sequence encodes CASSSSTPLAGGYEQYF. The full variable domain, its missing parts supplied by reference TRBV7-2 and TRBJ2-7, is GAGVSQSPSNKVTEKGKDVELRCDPISGHTALYWYRQSLGQGLEFLIYFQGNSAPDKSGLPSDRFSAERTGGSVSTLTIQRTQQEDSAVYLCASSSSTPLAGGYEQYFGPGTRLTVT.

The chain uses TRBV5-1 and TRBJ2-7, with TRBD2 as a possible D gene (5 bases). V was pared by 6 bases and J by 6 bases, with 13 bases between. CDR3 length: 12 amino acids. CDR1 is SGHRS, CDR2 YFSETQ, per germline. The CDR3 region is CASTTGMGEQYF. The CDR3 nucleotides read TGCGCCAGCACCACGGGAATGGGCGAGCAGTACTTC.

V is TRBV6-1 and J is TRBJ1-5, with unresolved D. CDR3 length: 14 amino acids. The V end lost 8 bases, the J end lost 0 bases, and 11 bases lay between the germline ends. The germline V gene has CDR1 MNHNS and CDR2 SASEGT. The DNA for the CDR3 is TGTGCCAGCCAAGAGACGGGTAGCAATCAGCCCCAGCATTTT. Its translation is CASQETGSNQPQHF.

Concerning this clone itself: The sample has other DNA sequences that encode this CDR3 too. This chain connects TRBV4-1 to TRBJ1-5; perhaps TRBD1 as D (5 bases). Trimming shortened V by 1 base and J by 2 bases, and 9 bases separated the two germline ends. The CDR3 extends over 15 amino acids. Germline-derived CDR1 and CDR2 are MGHRA and YSYEKL. The DNA of the CDR3 is TGCGCCAGCAGCCAAGGAGACAGAGGCAATCAGCCCCAGCATTTT. Translating gives CASSQGDRGNQPQHF.